The next 27 T cell receptor beta chains were all read from a single sample in a study of relationships among human T cell subsets. Semiquantitative ARM-PCR amplified T cell receptor alpha and beta CDR3 regions from mRNA. In ARM-PCR, communal superprimers followed tagged nested gene-specific primers for exponential amplification. From the multiplex PCR reads, TCRdb called clonotypes with MiXCR, one entry per CDR3 protein. The sample shows under 4,000 distinct CDR3 sequences, roughly 50% of them seen only once. CD4+CD25-CD294+ Th2 cells were bead-selected for CD294 once CD4+CD56+ natural killer T cells were depleted. Specimen: CD4+ Th2 cells sorted from blood. Every receptor here comes from a man aged 35 to 55 in good health.

J is TRBJ2-2 and V is TRBV11-2; tentatively, D is TRBD2 (5 bases). Trimming removed 3 bases from V and 6 bases from J, with 8 bases in between. The germline V gene has CDR1 SGHAT and CDR2 FQNNGV. The CDR3 sequence is 13 residues long. The CDR3 nucleotides read TGTGCCAGCAGCTTGGGAGAGTCCGGGGAGCTGTTTTTT. This translates into CASSLGESGELFF. Filled out from reference TRBV11-2 and TRBJ2-2, the complete variable domain reads EAGVAQSPRYKIIEKRQSVAFWCNPISGHATLYWYQQILGQGPKLLIQFQNNGVVDDSQLPKDRFSAERLKGVDSTLKIQPAKLEDSAVYLCASSLGESGELFFGEGSRLTVL.

By share, this clonotype counts as large. The CDR3 protein is CSAEDQETQYF. The CDR3 region has the DNA TGCAGTGCAGAAGACCAAGAGACCCAGTACTTC. The genes are TRBV20-1 and TRBJ2-5; D is undetermined. V lost 6 bases, J lost 0 bases, and 5 bases lay in between. Germline values: CDR1 DFQATT, CDR2 SNEGSKA (reference sequence). The CDR3 extends over 11 amino acids.

The gene calls are TRBV11-1 and TRBJ2-1; 8 bases line up with TRBD1. CDR1 SGHAT and CDR2 FQDESV come from the germline V gene (reference sequence). V lost 4 bases to trimming and J lost 4 bases; unmatched junction nucleotides: 6. The CDR3 is 15 amino acids. CDR3 sequence (DNA): TGTGCCAGCAGCTCAGGGACAGGAACGTACAATGAGCAGTTCTTC. This codes for CASSSGTGTYNEQFF.

A few counts support this clonotype. V gene TRBV11-2 combines with J gene TRBJ2-7, with D possibly being TRBD1 (7 bases). The length of the CDR3 is 13 residues. With 6 bases removed from V and 5 bases from J, the gap between germline ends came to 14 bases. Germline CDR1 is SGHAT and CDR2 is FQNNGV. The CDR3 DNA sequence: TGTGCCAGCAGAGCCCAGGGGGGCCACGAGCAGTACTTC. Protein sequence: CASRAQGGHEQYF.

This chain joins TRBV11-2 and TRBJ2-3; the D is unclear. The CDR3 runs to 14 residues. V was cut by 3 bases and J by 2 bases, with 9 bases left in between. CDR1 and CDR2 (germline): SGHAT, FQNNGV. CDR3 loop: CASSFRAVTDTQYF. The DNA for the CDR3 is TGTGCCAGCAGCTTCCGGGCGGTCACAGATACGCAGTATTTT.

This clonotype was picked up a small number of times. This rearrangement joins TRBV28 to TRBJ2-7, with D perhaps matching TRBD2 (6 bases). The germline V gene encodes CDR1 MDHEN and CDR2 SYDVKM. The CDR3 is 18 residues long. V shed 7 bases and J shed 3 bases, with 28 bases lying between them. The CDR3 coding sequence is TGTGCCAGCACTTCTGGCTCCCTCCGGGACGGGGGATACTACGAGCAGTACTTC. It encodes CASTSGSLRDGGYYEQYF.

The V and J genes are TRBV27 and TRBJ2-1; no definite D call. The CDR3 runs 13 residues. In germline, CDR1 is MNHEY, CDR2 SMNVEV (reference sequence). V lost 5 bases to trimming and J lost 4 bases, with 9 bases between them. DNA of the CDR3: TGTGCCAGCAGTCCCCCACCTTACAATGAGCAGTTCTTC. Its translation: CASSPPPYNEQFF.

This clonotype was recorded a few times. The CDR3 loop is CASSFGGGVYNEQFF. In DNA, the CDR3 is TGTGCCAGCAGCTTTGGCGGGGGGGTCTACAATGAGCAGTTCTTC. V and J are TRBV11-3 and TRBJ2-1; 9 bases map to TRBD2. Germline CDR1 reads SGHNT; CDR2 reads YENEEA. Trimming at V came to 3 bases and at J to 3 bases, leaving 3 bases not matched to a gene. This CDR3 contains 15 residues.

About this clonotype itself: The CDR3 ends on some other residue instead of the conserved phenylalanine or tryptophan, so this is likely a read error. The rearrangement uses TRBV27 and TRBJ1-1; D remains ambiguous. Germline CDR1 reads MNHEY; CDR2 reads SMNVEV (reference sequence). CDR3 length: 12 residues. Trimming shortened V by 6 bases and J by 4 bases, and 9 bases separated the two germline ends. The CDR3 loop reads CASRRGATEAFL. For the CDR3, the DNA is TGTGCCAGCAGGCGGGGTGCCACTGAAGCTTTCCTT.

The chain uses TRBV27 and TRBJ1-2; tentatively, D is TRBD1 (6 bases). Trimming took off 5 bases at V and 0 bases at J, with 16 bases between the two ends. From germline, CDR1 is MNHEY and CDR2 SMNVEV (reference sequence). The CDR3 spans 16 residues. The CDR3 DNA reads as TGTGCCAGCAGTCAAGACAGGTTTACTACTAACTATGGCTACACCTTC. Its protein is CASSQDRFTTNYGYTF.

V and J are TRBV27 and TRBJ1-6, with D perhaps matching TRBD1 (6 bases). V was clipped by 6 bases and J by 5 bases, with 8 bases between them. CDR3 size: 13 residues. Germline-derived CDR1 and CDR2 are MNHEY and SMNVEV (reference sequence). CDR3: CASRGHNNSPLHF. DNA of the CDR3: TGTGCCAGCAGGGGACACAATAATTCACCCCTCCACTTT.

This clonotype was counted a few times. This sequence joins TRBV28 and TRBJ2-3; TRBD2 agrees at 13 bases. CDR1 and CDR2 from the germline V gene are MDHEN and SYDVKM. The CDR3 has 17 residues. The V and J ends lost 2 bases and 6 bases, in that order; junction bases with no gene match: 8. The CDR3 nucleotides read TGTGCCAGCAGTTTAGCCACTAGCGGGGGGGCCTCCGATACGCAGTATTTT. Its protein product is CASSLATSGGASDTQYF. The full variable domain, its missing parts supplied by reference TRBV28 and TRBJ2-3, is DVKVTQSSRYLVKRTGEKVFLECVQDMDHENMFWYRQDPGLGLRLIYFSYDVKMKEKGDIPEGYSVSREKKERFSLILESASTNQTSMYLCASSLATSGGASDTQYFGPGTRLTVL.

This clonotype was seen a few times. The chain has TRBV28 and TRBJ2-1, with 14 bases lining up with TRBD2. The length of the CDR3 is 16 residues. Germline V gene lookup returns CDR1 MDHEN and CDR2 SYDVKM. V shed 6 bases and J 13 bases; nucleotides not matched to a gene: 14. The CDR3 here is CASRTAGTSGRLHQFF. The CDR3 coding sequence is TGTGCCAGCAGGACAGCCGGGACTAGCGGGAGACTGCATCAGTTCTTC.

The chain joins TRBV5-1 to TRBJ2-1, with D uncertain. Germline V gene sequence: CDR1 SGHRS, CDR2 YFSETQ. Trimming removed 5 bases at V and 0 bases at J, with 24 bases between. The CDR3 has 19 residues. This chain's CDR3 is CASRPILGFATSSYNEQFF. Written as DNA, the CDR3 is TGCGCCAGCAGACCCATTCTAGGATTTGCGACGAGCTCCTACAATGAGCAGTTCTTC.

This clonotype has only a few counts. This chain links TRBV11-1 with TRBJ1-1; no firm D call. Germline V gene sequence: CDR1 SGHAT, CDR2 FQDESV (reference sequence). The CDR3 contains 15 residues. Trimming cost V 6 bases and J 1 base, with 15 bases left between them. CDR3 sequence (DNA): TGTGCCAGCAGTCCCCTCTTGGGAGGGAACACTGAAGCTTTCTTT. It is translated as CASSPLLGGNTEAFF.

The chain employs TRBV20-1 and TRBJ2-5; TRBD2 matches 12 bases. The germline V gene has CDR1 DFQATT and CDR2 SNEGSKA (reference sequence). The CDR3 consists of 15 residues. The J segment lost 0 bases and the V segment lost 5 bases, leaving 4 bases of the junction unmatched. CDR3 in DNA: TGCAGTGCTGGCCGACTAGCGGGGGACCAAGAGACCCAGTACTTC. Protein sequence: CSAGRLAGDQETQYF.

By frequency in the sample, this clonotype is large (0.1 to 1%). The rearrangement links TRBV11-2 to TRBJ2-3; TRBD1 matches at 9 bases. After removal of 5 bases from V and 4 bases from J, the junction contained 7 bases not matched to a gene. The CDR3 runs 15 residues. CDR1 SGHAT and CDR2 FQNNGV come from the germline V gene. CDR3 in amino acids: CASSKRTGGADTQYF. The DNA of the CDR3 is TGTGCCAGCAGCAAACGTACAGGGGGCGCAGATACGCAGTATTTT.

The chain links TRBV6-5 to TRBJ2-1; 9 bases match TRBD2. This CDR3 contains 15 residues. The germline gives CDR1 MNHEY, CDR2 SVGAGI. V shed 6 bases and J 7 bases; nucleotides not matched to a gene: 10. CDR3 residues: CASSDGAGGRNEQFF. CDR3 nucleotide sequence: TGTGCCAGCAGCGACGGGGCGGGAGGGCGGAATGAGCAGTTCTTC.

CDR3 in amino acids: CASTPRGGGPRTGELFF. The CDR3 DNA reads as TGTGCCAGCACCCCGCGGGGAGGAGGGCCCCGTACCGGGGAGCTGTTTTTT. V usage is TRBV28 and J usage is TRBJ2-2, with D perhaps TRBD2 (6 bases). The CDR3 is made up of 17 amino acids. Between the trimmed V and J ends, which lost 7 bases and 5 bases, there was a span of 23 bases. The germline CDR1 and CDR2 sequences are MDHEN and SYDVKM.

This sequence joins TRBV12-3 or TRBV12-4 and TRBJ1-2; no definite D call. Trimming took off 2 bases at V and 8 bases at J, with 9 bases between the two ends. The CDR3 contains 12 residues. The CDR3 nucleotides read TGTGCCAGCAGTTTAAGGGTGGGCGGCTACACCTTC. Translated: CASSLRVGGYTF.

This clonotype turned up a few times. The chain recombines TRBV7-9 with TRBJ2-1; TRBD1 agrees at 8 bases. The V segment lost 4 bases and the J segment 6 bases; nucleotides outside the gene matches: 5. The length of the CDR3 is 14 residues. Germline V gives CDR1 SEHNR, CDR2 FQNEAQ (reference sequence). CDR3 DNA sequence: TGTGCCAGCAGCTACGGACAGGGCCGCAATGAGCAGTTCTTC. Translation: CASSYGQGRNEQFF.

This clonotype ranks as large. This chain uses TRBV28 with TRBJ2-4; 7 nucleotides agree with TRBD1. This CDR3 has 16 residues. Per germline, CDR1 MDHEN and CDR2 SYDVKM. The V and J ends lost 5 bases and 1 base, in that order; junction bases with no gene match: 8. The DNA of the CDR3 is TGTGCCAGCAGTAACAGGGGAGCGGTGGCCAAAAACATTCAGTACTTC. Its translation: CASSNRGAVAKNIQYF.

The chain employs TRBV29-1 and TRBJ1-1; TRBD1 matches at 11 bases. The CDR3 covers 13 residues. Germline CDR1 is SQVTM and CDR2 is ANQGSEA. After removal of 6 bases from V and 5 bases from J, the junction contained 5 bases not matched to a gene. The CDR3 coding sequence is TGCAGCGTCGTGGACAGGGGGCGTACTGAAGCTTTCTTT. As protein: CSVVDRGRTEAFF.

This clonotype was found a few times. The J gene is TRBJ1-5, the V gene TRBV28, with a possible D match to TRBD1 (5 bases). Germline loops: CDR1 MDHEN, CDR2 SYDVKM. Trimming removed 8 bases from V and 2 bases from J, with 13 bases in between. This CDR3 comprises 14 residues. The CDR3 DNA reads TGTGCCAGCGGCAGACAGATGGGCAATCAGCCCCAGCATTTT. Translation gives CASGRQMGNQPQHF.

This clonotype was counted between two and nine times. The J gene is TRBJ1-2, the V gene TRBV12-3 or TRBV12-4; D is undetermined. This CDR3 contains 14 residues. The V and J ends lost 5 bases and 5 bases respectively, with 15 bases between them. The CDR3: CASSRRQSRYGYTF. The CDR3 nucleotides are TGTGCCAGCAGTCGCCGTCAATCCCGGTATGGCTACACCTTC.

Written as DNA, the CDR3 is TGTGCCAGCAGCTCCATACGGCCGGGGTCTACTACCCTCCACTTT. Its translation is CASSSIRPGSTTLHF. The chain has TRBV6-2 or TRBV6-3 and TRBJ1-6; D ambiguous. Germline V gene lookup returns CDR1 MNHEY and CDR2 SVGEGT. This CDR3 region has 15 residues. Trimming shortened V by 6 bases and J by 14 bases, and 23 bases separated the two germline ends.

The CDR3 DNA reads as TGTGCCAGCAGTGGACAGGGGTTCTCTGGGGCCAACGTCCTGACTTTC. Protein product: CASSGQGFSGANVLTF. V gene TRBV12-3 or TRBV12-4 combines with J gene TRBJ2-6; 9 nucleotides align to TRBD1. The CDR3 is 16 residues long. After removal of 5 bases from V and 0 bases from J, the junction contained 2 bases not matched to a gene.